A single sample is the source of the 22 T cell receptor beta chains below, sequenced in a study of blood T cell repertoires in COVID-19. Profiled with immunoSEQ multiplex PCR; TCRdb holds only in-frame clones, not every one. The table lists 70,000 or so clones, roughly four fifths of them singletons. Sequenced input: peripheral blood. The receptors were sampled from a woman aged 55-69 years with acute or convalescent COVID-19.

V is TRBV4-2 and J is TRBJ2-7, with TRBD1 matching 7 bases. This CDR3 is built from 17 residues. Germline lookup yields CDR1 LGHNA and CDR2 YNFKEQ. V trimming: 0 bases; J trimming: 7 bases; junction bases outside the gene matches: 15. DNA of the CDR3: TGTGCCAGCAGCCAAGAGATCACTCGGGCCACAGGGGTGGAGCAGTACTTC. Its protein product is CASSQEITRATGVEQYF.

This clone came up once. This chain uses TRBV12-3 or TRBV12-4 with TRBJ1-2, with D possibly being TRBD1 (6 bases). V was trimmed by 6 bases and J by 8 bases, leaving 10 bases between them. The CDR3 covers 11 residues. The CDR3 sequence is CASRNRDGYTF. DNA of the CDR3: TGTGCCAGCAGAAACAGGGACGGCTACACCTTC.

This chain links TRBV2 with TRBJ2-4; tentatively, D is TRBD2 (6 bases). V was clipped by 0 bases and J by 0 bases, with 12 bases between them. The CDR3 is made up of 17 amino acids. The germline V gene encodes CDR1 SNHLY and CDR2 FYNNEI. CDR3 sequence reads: CASSEALRGLAKNIQYF. As DNA, the CDR3 is TGTGCCAGCAGTGAAGCGCTTCGGGGGTTAGCCAAAAACATTCAGTACTTC.

The rearrangement links TRBV18 to TRBJ1-3, with unresolved D. The V and J ends lost 3 bases and 0 bases respectively, with 15 bases between them. The CDR3 is 17 amino acids. Germline CDR1 is KGHSH and CDR2 is LQKENI. CDR3 sequence (DNA): TGTGCCAGCTCACCTAGGGCGGGCGCAGCCTCTGGAAACACCATATATTTT. This encodes CASSPRAGAASGNTIYF.

The chain joins TRBV5-1 to TRBJ2-3; TRBD1 aligns across 8 bases. This CDR3 is built from 16 residues. V was pared by 3 bases and J by 1 base, with 7 bases of the junction left unmatched. Looked up from germline, CDR1 is SGHRS and CDR2 is YFSETQ. CDR3 residues: CASSSPPGQGTDTQYF. The CDR3, as DNA: TGCGCCAGCAGCTCGCCCCCGGGACAGGGCACAGATACGCAGTATTTT.

V usage is TRBV4-1 and J usage is TRBJ2-1; TRBD2 is a possible D gene (5 bases). CDR1 is MGHRA, CDR2 YSYEKL, per germline. The CDR3 covers 12 residues. Trimming removed 5 bases at V and 7 bases at J, with 9 bases between. CDR3 loop: CASSFPGNEQFF. CDR3 in DNA: TGCGCCAGCAGCTTTCCGGGGAATGAGCAGTTCTTC.

The chain couples TRBV11-2 to TRBJ1-2; the match to TRBD1 covers 7 bases. Losses at the gene ends were 5 bases for V and 0 bases for J; bases not matched to a gene: 6. The germline V gene encodes CDR1 SGHAT and CDR2 FQNNGV. CDR3 size: 15 residues. This chain's CDR3 is CASSPWDRTNYGYTF. The CDR3 DNA follows: TGTGCCAGCAGCCCCTGGGACAGAACTAACTATGGCTACACCTTC.

The genes are TRBV5-1 and TRBJ2-3; 9 bases map to TRBD1. Germline CDR1 reads SGHRS; CDR2 reads YFSETQ. The CDR3 loop spans 15 amino acids. The junction had 7 bases not matched to a gene; V was cut back by 4 bases and J by 4 bases. In nucleotides, the CDR3 is TGCGCCAGCAGCCGACAGGGGGATTACGCAGATACGCAGTATTTT. Its protein product is CASSRQGDYADTQYF.

The chain carries TRBV5-4 and TRBJ2-2; TRBD1 matches at 8 bases. Per the germline V gene, CDR1 is SGHNT and CDR2 is YYREEE (reference sequence). Trimming cost V 4 bases and J 0 bases; bases outside gene matches: 2. The length of the CDR3 is 15 residues. The CDR3 DNA sequence: TGTGCCAGCAGCCCGGACAGGGCGAACACCGGGGAGCTGTTTTTT. As protein: CASSPDRANTGELFF.

The V call is TRBV7-6, the J call TRBJ1-6; TRBD1 agrees at 9 bases. Germline CDR1 and CDR2: SGHVS and FNYEAQ. The CDR3 runs to 16 residues. V gave up 5 bases and J gave up 5 bases; unmatched junction bases: 7. DNA for the CDR3: TGTGCCAGCAGCCCGGGACAGGGAAGGGATAATTCACCCCTCCACTTT. This encodes CASSPGQGRDNSPLHF. The full variable domain, in which reference TRBV7-6 and TRBJ1-6 provide the parts outside the CDR3, is GAGVSQSPRYKVTKRGQDVALRCDPISGHVSLYWYRQALGQGPEFLTYFNYEAQQDKSGLPNDRFSAERPEGSISTLTIQRTEQRDSAMYRCASSPGQGRDNSPLHFGNGTRLTVT.

CDR3 in amino acids: CASSEARGDYGYTF. The DNA for the CDR3 is TGTGCCAGCAGTGAAGCACGCGGGGACTATGGCTACACCTTC. The J gene is TRBJ1-2, the V gene TRBV2; D unclear. Trimming removed 0 bases from V and 3 bases from J, with 8 bases in between. The CDR3 loop spans 14 amino acids. Germline CDR1 and CDR2: SNHLY and FYNNEI.

The chain carries TRBV5-1 and TRBJ2-7; TRBD2 matches at 7 bases. V lost 4 bases and J lost 2; bases outside the gene matches: 9. Germline V gene data show CDR1 as SGHRS and CDR2 as YFSETQ. The CDR3 is made up of 15 amino acids. The CDR3 reads CASSPSAGLTYEQYF. The CDR3 DNA reads as TGCGCCAGCAGCCCCTCAGCGGGGCTTACCTACGAGCAGTACTTC.

The J gene is TRBJ2-7, the V gene TRBV5-6, with D possibly TRBD1 on 6 matching bases. The CDR3 has 14 residues. The V gene's germline CDR1 is SGHDT and CDR2 YYEEEE. Trimming cost V 0 bases and J 5 bases, with 12 bases left between them. CDR3 bases: TGTGCCAGCAGCTTGGGCAGGGGAAGTAACGAGCAGTACTTC. Its protein product is CASSLGRGSNEQYF.

The CDR3 DNA sequence: TGCGCCAGCAGTGCTACTACAACGAACACTGAAGCTTTCTTT. Protein product: CASSATTTNTEAFF. This chain links TRBV10-1 with TRBJ1-1; the D is unclear. Germline CDR1 is WNHNN and CDR2 is SYGVQD (reference sequence). With 4 bases removed from V and 1 base from J, the gap between germline ends came to 10 bases. The CDR3 spans 14 residues.

The CDR3 sequence: CASTHRDGGNYGYTF. In nucleotides, the CDR3 is TGTGCCAGTACCCACCGGGACGGGGGTAACTATGGCTACACCTTC. The chain links TRBV19 to TRBJ1-2; possible D gene TRBD1, 5 bases. The CDR3 has 15 amino acids. The V end was cut by 7 bases, the J end by 1 base, with 16 bases between. Germline CDR1 LNHDA, CDR2 SQIVND (reference sequence).

V is TRBV3-1 (or the pseudogene TRBV3-2) and J is TRBJ1-6; D ambiguous. This CDR3 spans 15 amino acids. The V gene's germline CDR1 is LGHDT and CDR2 YNNKEL (reference sequence). V was cut by 1 base and J by 12 bases, with 16 bases left in between. Here the CDR3 DNA reads TGTGCCAGCAGCCAAGGAGCCGTATATAGAGGACCCCTCCACTTT. It encodes CASSQGAVYRGPLHF.

J is TRBJ2-1 and V is TRBV10-2; TRBD2 matches 9 bases. J lost 9 bases, V lost 8 bases, and 5 bases had no gene match. The CDR3 has 12 residues. Germline V lookup: CDR1 WSHSY, CDR2 SAAADI. CDR3 DNA sequence: TGCGCCAGCGCGGGGGGGCTCAGTGAGCAGTTCTTC. It encodes CASAGGLSEQFF.

This chain uses TRBV5-4 with TRBJ1-2; possible D gene TRBD1, 6 bases. From germline, CDR1 is SGHNT and CDR2 YYREEE (reference sequence). The ends were cut back, 3 bases at V and 0 bases at J, with 9 bases in the middle. There are 14 residues in the CDR3. CDR3 sequence: CASSWDTSNYGYTF. The CDR3 DNA sequence: TGTGCCAGCAGCTGGGACACCTCTAACTATGGCTACACCTTC. The variable domain in full, completed from reference TRBV5-4 and TRBJ1-2, reads ETGVTQSPTHLIKTRGQQVTLRCSSQSGHNTVSWYQQALGQGPQFIFQYYREEENGRGNFPPRFSGLQFPNYSSELNVNALELDDSALYLCASSWDTSNYGYTFGSGTRLTVV.

The gene calls are TRBV12-5 and TRBJ2-2; 9 bases match TRBD2. The CDR3 has 14 residues. The germline gives CDR1 LGHNT, CDR2 FRNRAP. V gave up 5 bases and J gave up 7 bases; unmatched junction bases: 5. CDR3 sequence: CASGPGLASGELFF. In DNA form, the CDR3 reads TGTGCTAGTGGTCCGGGACTAGCAAGCGGGGAGCTGTTTTTT.

This sequence joins TRBV3-1 (or the pseudogene TRBV3-2) and TRBJ1-1; no clear D gene. V lost 1 base to trimming and J lost 3 bases, with 12 bases between them. The CDR3 totals 15 residues. Germline V CDR1 and CDR2: LGHDT, YNNKEL (reference sequence). CDR3 sequence: CASSQVRIGDTEAFF. As DNA, the CDR3 is TGTGCCAGCAGCCAAGTTCGGATAGGAGACACTGAAGCTTTCTTT.

The V and J genes are TRBV6-5 and TRBJ2-7; 9 bases are a match to TRBD1. In germline, CDR1 is MNHEY, CDR2 SVGAGI. J was trimmed by 6 bases and V by 6 bases; bases with no gene match: 6. The CDR3 spans 13 residues. The CDR3 region has the DNA TGTGCCAGCAGGGGACAGGGAAAGGGCGAGCAGTACTTC. This translates into CASRGQGKGEQYF.

This clone has only one observation. Other DNA sequences from this sample encode an identical CDR3 as well. This rearrangement joins TRBV5-1 to TRBJ1-1; possible D gene TRBD1, 6 bases. The CDR3 has 14 residues. Germline V gene sequence: CDR1 SGHRS, CDR2 YFSETQ. Trimming left V 4 bases short and J 1 base short, with 11 bases between. In DNA, the CDR3 is TGCGCCAGCAGCAGAGGACAGTCGAACACTGAAGCTTTCTTT. Its protein is CASSRGQSNTEAFF.